The 29 T cell receptor beta chains reported below all come from one sample, sequenced in a study of blood T cell repertoires in COVID-19. The data were produced by immunoSEQ multiplex PCR, yet TCRdb's version contains in-frame clones alone and is incomplete. The sample shows 100,000 to 150,000 clones, about 85% of them seen only once. The source material was peripheral blood. The receptors originated from a woman aged 80 or over with acute or convalescent COVID-19.

This chain uses TRBV18 with TRBJ1-1; TRBD1 agrees at 9 bases. The germline V gene encodes CDR1 KGHSH and CDR2 LQKENI. V dropped 5 bases and J dropped 5; count of bases not matched to a gene: 18. The CDR3 loop spans 18 amino acids. The CDR3 sequence: CASSIRRSGGTGSTEAFF. CDR3 nucleotides: TGTGCCAGCTCAATAAGGAGAAGTGGGGGGACAGGGTCGACTGAAGCTTTCTTT.

This chain links TRBV27 with TRBJ1-2; no clear D. The CDR3 spans 14 residues. Germline values: CDR1 MNHEY, CDR2 SMNVEV (reference sequence). V shed 0 bases and J shed 8 bases, with 13 bases lying between them. CDR3 amino acids: CASSLSSLRGGYTF. In DNA form, the CDR3 reads TGTGCCAGCAGTTTATCGAGTCTTCGAGGGGGCTACACCTTC.

The chain couples TRBV7-9 to TRBJ2-2, with a weak D call TRBD2 (6 bases). The CDR3 length is 16 residues. Trimming shortened V by 5 bases and J by 1 base, and 14 bases separated the two germline ends. From germline, CDR1 is SEHNR and CDR2 FQNEAQ (reference sequence). The CDR3 loop is CASSAQGRGNTGELFF. DNA of the CDR3: TGTGCCAGCAGCGCACAAGGGCGGGGGAACACCGGGGAGCTGTTTTTT.

The chain uses TRBV5-6 and TRBJ1-1; 7 nucleotides line up with TRBD1. The germline V gene has CDR1 SGHDT and CDR2 YYEEEE. Trimming cost V 4 bases and J 0 bases; bases outside gene matches: 6. The CDR3 loop spans 15 amino acids. CDR3 coding DNA: TGTGCCAGCAGCATCGCCGACAGGGTGAACACTGAAGCTTTCTTT. Translation: CASSIADRVNTEAFF.

This clone was counted between two and nine times. DNA for the CDR3: TGTGCCAGCAGCGCTAGTCTTGAGCAGTTCTTC. This codes for CASSASLEQFF. V is TRBV9 and J is TRBJ2-1; D is unclear. CDR1 is SGDLS, CDR2 YYNGEE, per germline. Trimming cost V 3 bases and J 9 bases, with 7 bases left between them. There are 11 residues in the CDR3.

This rearrangement joins TRBV2 to TRBJ2-3; maybe TRBD1 (5 bases). The CDR3 spans 12 residues. Trimming left V 6 bases short and J 7 bases short, with 11 bases between. From germline, CDR1 is SNHLY and CDR2 FYNNEI. This CDR3 is CASRRREYTQYF. CDR3 bases: TGTGCCAGCAGGCGCAGGGAATATACGCAGTATTTT.

A few counts support this clone. The V and J genes are TRBV5-4 and TRBJ2-6; a weak D match, TRBD2 (6 bases). The length of the CDR3 is 17 residues. CDR1 is SGHNT and CDR2 is YYREEE in the germline V gene (reference sequence). Between the trimmed V and J ends, which lost 0 bases and 0 bases, there was a span of 10 bases. The CDR3 sequence: CASSLGGAVSGANVLTF. In DNA, the CDR3 is TGTGCCAGCAGCTTGGGCGGGGCCGTCTCTGGGGCCAACGTCCTGACTTTC.

The V gene is TRBV29-1, the J gene TRBJ1-5; tentative D call: TRBD1 (6 bases). Trimming took 5 bases from V and 3 from J, leaving 11 bases between them. Germline loops: CDR1 SQVTM, CDR2 ANQGSEA. The length of the CDR3 is 13 residues. The CDR3 DNA follows: TGCAGCGTTACGGACAGCCCCAATCAGCCCCAGCATTTT. This translates into CSVTDSPNQPQHF.

This chain's CDR3 is CATNRGGQHGYTF. CDR3 DNA: TGTGCCACCAACAGGGGCGGACAACATGGCTACACCTTC. This chain uses TRBV24-1 with TRBJ1-2, with 7 nucleotides matching TRBD1. The CDR3 spans 13 residues. The V gene's germline CDR1 is KGHDR and CDR2 SFDVKD. With 8 bases clipped from V and 6 bases from J, the junction kept 8 bases outside the gene matches.

The chain is built from TRBV3-1 (or the pseudogene TRBV3-2) and TRBJ1-5, with D possibly being TRBD1 (6 bases). The V and J ends lost 1 base and 1 base respectively, with 8 bases between them. The CDR3 runs to 15 residues. CDR1 is LGHDT, CDR2 YNNKEL, per germline (reference sequence). The CDR3 bases are TGTGCCAGCAGCCAAGGCAGGGGAAGCAATCAGCCCCAGCATTTT. Translating gives CASSQGRGSNQPQHF.

V usage is TRBV9 and J usage is TRBJ2-3; TRBD2 matches at 12 bases. CDR1 is SGDLS, CDR2 YYNGEE, per germline. V was clipped by 0 bases and J by 9 bases; unmatched bases: 17. The CDR3 is 19 amino acids. The CDR3 nucleotides read TGTGCCAGCAGCGTAGCTTTGGCTAGCGGGGGGGCCCGCCCGGAGACGCAGTATTTT. It specifies CASSVALASGGARPETQYF.

The chain has TRBV27 and TRBJ1-3; D gene uncertain. CDR1 and CDR2 (germline): MNHEY, SMNVEV (reference sequence). The CDR3 has 15 amino acids. Trimming pared 2 bases from V and 2 bases from J, leaving 10 bases between. The CDR3 coding sequence is TGTGCCAGCAGTTTAACCTCACGGGCTGGAAACACCATATATTTT. This translates into CASSLTSRAGNTIYF.

In DNA, the CDR3 is TGTGCCAGCAGTGGACAGGTAGATAGCAATCAGCCCCAGCATTTT. It encodes CASSGQVDSNQPQHF. The chain has TRBV2 and TRBJ1-5, with D possibly matching TRBD1 (6 bases). The germline V gene has CDR1 SNHLY and CDR2 FYNNEI. The CDR3 length is 15 residues. V was shortened by 4 bases and J by 0 bases, with 10 bases between the two germline ends.

A note on this clone: It is unclear where the CDR3 begins or ends on the DNA, so no DNA is shown, and the CDR3 is as TCRdb lists it. The chain has TRBV29-1 and TRBJ1-4; the D segment call TRBD1 is taken from the table without a DNA check. The CDR3 has 12 amino acids, counting both end residues. CDR1 is SQVTM, CDR2 ANQGSEA, per germline. The CDR3 spells CSVAQGAREMFF.

The table lists this clone with a few counts. V usage is TRBV3-1 (or the pseudogene TRBV3-2) and J usage is TRBJ2-3; D is uncertain. The CDR3 contains 13 residues. Between the trimmed V and J ends, which lost 1 base and 7 bases, there was a span of 9 bases. Germline values: CDR1 LGHDT, CDR2 YNNKEL (reference sequence). CDR3 residues: CASSQGGEYTQYF. DNA for the CDR3: TGTGCCAGCAGCCAAGGCGGAGAATATACGCAGTATTTT.

This clone was found once. The V and J genes are TRBV5-4 and TRBJ1-2; D is unclear. V lost 1 base and J 3 bases, leaving 13 bases between the germline ends. This CDR3 spans 15 amino acids. Germline V CDR1 and CDR2: SGHNT, YYREEE (reference sequence). The DNA of the CDR3 is TGTGCCAGCAGCTTGTGGCCCCGGGTAGACTATGGCTACACCTTC. Translated: CASSLWPRVDYGYTF. Full variable domain (remainder filled in from reference TRBV5-4 and TRBJ1-2): ETGVTQSPTHLIKTRGQQVTLRCSSQSGHNTVSWYQQALGQGPQFIFQYYREEENGRGNFPPRFSGLQFPNYSSELNVNALELDDSALYLCASSLWPRVDYGYTFGSGTRLTVV.

This chain connects TRBV7-2 to TRBJ2-1; 12 bases line up with TRBD2. CDR3 size: 15 residues. With 2 bases clipped from V and 7 bases from J, the junction kept 3 bases outside the gene matches. In germline, CDR1 is SGHTA, CDR2 FQGNSA. The CDR3, as DNA: TGTGCCAGCAGCTTACTAGCGGGGGGGCCGAATGAGCAGTTCTTC. Protein sequence: CASSLLAGGPNEQFF.

The chain combines TRBV18 with TRBJ1-1; tentatively, D is TRBD1 (6 bases). Germline assignment: CDR1 KGHSH and CDR2 LQKENI. CDR3 length: 14 amino acids. The V gene lost 2 bases and the J gene lost 3 bases, with 10 bases spanning the gap. CDR3 bases: TGTGCCAGCTCACCAGCAGCAGGGGACACTGAAGCTTTCTTT. It encodes CASSPAAGDTEAFF.

The rearrangement joins TRBV4-1 to TRBJ1-5; D is unclear. This CDR3 has 15 amino acids. V was trimmed by 1 base and J by 5 bases, leaving 12 bases between them. Germline CDR1 MGHRA, CDR2 YSYEKL. CDR3 amino acids: CASSQGGRGDQPQHF. The DNA for the CDR3 is TGCGCCAGCAGCCAAGGCGGACGCGGGGATCAGCCCCAGCATTTT.

This chain joins TRBV5-4 and TRBJ2-2; weak D call: TRBD2 (5 bases). Trimming cost V 4 bases and J 3 bases, with 7 bases left between them. Germline loops: CDR1 SGHNT, CDR2 YYREEE (reference sequence). The CDR3 has 13 amino acids. CDR3 sequence (DNA): TGTGCCAGCAGCACGGACTACACCGGGGAGCTGTTTTTT. Translated: CASSTDYTGELFF.

CDR3 coding DNA: TGTGCCAGTAGTATCTATGGGCAGGCTCGGAACACTGAAGCTTTCTTT. Translating it yields CASSIYGQARNTEAFF. The rearrangement links TRBV19 to TRBJ1-1; D is unclear. Trimming stripped 3 bases from V and 1 base from J, with 15 bases between. Germline CDR1 reads LNHDA; CDR2 reads SQIVND (reference sequence). The CDR3 loop spans 16 amino acids.

The chain recombines TRBV25-1 with TRBJ1-1; D might be TRBD1 (6 bases). The CDR3 contains 16 residues. With 9 bases removed from V and 0 bases from J, the gap between germline ends came to 20 bases. CDR1 MGHDK and CDR2 SYGVNS come from the germline V gene. The chain's CDR3 is CASPGGHEGVNTEAFF. As DNA, the CDR3 is TGTGCCAGTCCTGGGGGACACGAGGGGGTGAACACTGAAGCTTTCTTT.

The gene calls are TRBV5-4 and TRBJ2-1; 8 bases agree with TRBD1. This CDR3 is built from 15 residues. J was trimmed by 1 base and V by 5 bases; bases with no gene match: 5. Germline CDR1 and CDR2: SGHNT and YYREEE (reference sequence). CDR3 coding DNA: TGTGCCAGCAGGGAGACAGGGGATTCCTACAATGAGCAGTTCTTC. Translation: CASRETGDSYNEQFF.

This chain joins TRBV27 and TRBJ2-1, with 11 bases identical to TRBD1. The germline CDR1 and CDR2 sequences are MNHEY and SMNVEV (reference sequence). CDR3 length equals 15 residues. Trimming took 3 bases from V and 3 from J; bases not matched to a gene: 1. The chain's CDR3 is CASSLDRGLYNEQFF. CDR3 DNA sequence: TGTGCCAGCAGTTTGGACAGGGGGCTCTACAATGAGCAGTTCTTC.

V is TRBV6-6 and J is TRBJ1-1; tentatively, D is TRBD1 (5 bases). The V end lost 2 bases, the J end lost 6 bases, and 19 bases lay between the germline ends. The CDR3 runs to 16 residues. In germline, CDR1 is MNHNY, CDR2 SVGAGI (reference sequence). As DNA, the CDR3 is TGTGCCAGCAGTTACAGGGGACTTGCTTTGGTGGCTGAAGCTTTCTTT. This gives the protein CASSYRGLALVAEAFF.

The genes are TRBV6-6 and TRBJ1-2, with 9 bases fitting TRBD1. Germline-derived CDR1 and CDR2 are MNHNY and SVGAGI (reference sequence). This CDR3 comprises 14 residues. The J segment lost 4 bases and the V segment lost 2 bases, leaving 2 bases of the junction unmatched. CDR3 sequence (DNA): TGTGCCAGCAGTTACGGGACAGGGCGCTATGGCTACACCTTC. Protein: CASSYGTGRYGYTF.

The chain uses TRBV19 and TRBJ1-5; D is possibly TRBD1 (6 bases). The CDR3 runs 15 residues. V lost 0 bases, J lost 9 bases, and 15 bases lay in between. CDR1 is LNHDA and CDR2 is SQIVND in the germline V gene (reference sequence). CDR3 loop: CASSIDIQGIRPQHF. The CDR3 bases are TGTGCCAGTAGTATAGATATTCAGGGGATAAGGCCCCAGCATTTT.

This chain uses TRBV9 with TRBJ2-5; 7 positions agree with TRBD2. The CDR3 totals 13 residues. The junction had 2 bases not matched to a gene; V was cut back by 2 bases and J by 4 bases. Germline V gene lookup returns CDR1 SGDLS and CDR2 YYNGEE. CDR3: CASSVSGGETQYF. CDR3 nucleotide sequence: TGTGCCAGCAGCGTTTCGGGGGGAGAGACCCAGTACTTC.

In this sample, this clone turned up once. V is TRBV12-5 and J is TRBJ2-3; tentative D call: TRBD2 (5 bases). The length of the CDR3 is 13 residues. From germline, CDR1 is LGHNT and CDR2 FRNRAP. V was trimmed by 7 bases and J by 3 bases, leaving 11 bases between them. The CDR3 protein is CASAGETTDTQYF. DNA for the CDR3: TGTGCTAGTGCCGGGGAGACAACAGATACGCAGTATTTT.